The TCR beta chain described here comes from a study of CD8+CD57+ T cells in acquired aplastic anemia. Study-level information: Sorted CD4+ and CD8+ cells gave a mean 3.2 ug DNA, range roughly 0.18 to 27.4 ug.

TCR beta VDJ and CDR3 profiles were obtained from a genomic DNA template. In TCRdb, the reads were re-called with MiXCR into one record per CDR3 protein. The table lists hundreds of thousands of distinct CDR3 sequences, over 25% of them singletons. Germline CDR1 ENHRY, CDR2 SYGVKD. The CDR3 totals 15 residues. Whoever was chosen for sequencing had shown CD8+CD57+ cell expansion by flow cytometry. Every patient was diagnosed with severe acquired aplastic anemia. A note on this clonotype: At one end the junction does not follow the germline gene, possibly because of a read error.

The receptor's source is a human donor with aplastic anemia. The chain carries TRBV10-3 and TRBJ1-5; tentatively, D is TRBD1 (6 bases). Sequenced: sorted CD4+, CD8+, or CD8+CD57+ T cells (not recorded which) from PBMCs. CDR3 sequence reads: CAIGESGHSNQPQHF. As DNA, the CDR3 is TGTGCCATCGGTGAGTCGGGACATAGCAATCAGCCCCAGCACTTT.